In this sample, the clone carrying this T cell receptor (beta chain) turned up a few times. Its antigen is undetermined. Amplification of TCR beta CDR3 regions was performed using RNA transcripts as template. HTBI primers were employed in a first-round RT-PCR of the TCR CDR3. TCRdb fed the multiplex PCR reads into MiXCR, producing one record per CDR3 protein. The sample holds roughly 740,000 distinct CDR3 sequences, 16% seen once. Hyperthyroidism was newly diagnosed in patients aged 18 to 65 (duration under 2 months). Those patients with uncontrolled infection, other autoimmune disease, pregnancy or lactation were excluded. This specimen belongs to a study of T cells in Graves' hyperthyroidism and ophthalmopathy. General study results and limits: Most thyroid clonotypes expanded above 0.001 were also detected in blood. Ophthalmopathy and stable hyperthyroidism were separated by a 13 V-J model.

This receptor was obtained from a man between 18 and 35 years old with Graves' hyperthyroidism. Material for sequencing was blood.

As DNA, the CDR3 is TGTGCCAGCAGCCCCCCCCCGGGACAGGGGTGGAATGAGCAGTTCTTC. Its translation is CASSPPPGQGWNEQFF. J is TRBJ2-1 and V is TRBV7-6; TRBD1 agrees at 10 bases. CDR3 length: 16 residues. V shed 5 bases and J 7 bases; nucleotides not matched to a gene: 11. Looked up from germline, CDR1 is SGHVS and CDR2 is FNYEAQ.